This T cell receptor beta chain was identified during a study of blood T cell repertoires in COVID-19. About the study: Samples taken during acute and convalescent COVID-19 were collected in the United States, Italy and Spain. Sources were T cells, B-cell-depleted T cells, or PBMCs; the material itself was cDNA or gDNA.

In the authors' methods: Researchers report that nucleated cell counts were estimated from reference gene primer amplification. This table comes from immunoSEQ multiplex PCR, and its TCRdb copy is limited to in-frame clones, with some not included. For V, J and clone size, that table is used; D and trimming come from the DNA. The top ten clones hold around 7% of a sample with under 60,000 clones, roughly four fifths of them seen once. The V gene's germline CDR1 is SGHRS and CDR2 YFSETQ. The CDR3 contains 14 residues. V dropped 2 bases and J dropped 4 bases, with 10 bases sitting between them. The chain is built from TRBV5-1 and TRBJ1-5; tentatively, D is TRBD1 (6 bases). The TCR sequence derives from a man aged 40-50 years with acute or convalescent COVID-19. Input material: peripheral blood. CDR3 sequence (DNA): TGCGCCAGCAGCTTCACAGGGCCGAATCAGCCCCAGCATTTT. Translation: CASSFTGPNQPQHF.